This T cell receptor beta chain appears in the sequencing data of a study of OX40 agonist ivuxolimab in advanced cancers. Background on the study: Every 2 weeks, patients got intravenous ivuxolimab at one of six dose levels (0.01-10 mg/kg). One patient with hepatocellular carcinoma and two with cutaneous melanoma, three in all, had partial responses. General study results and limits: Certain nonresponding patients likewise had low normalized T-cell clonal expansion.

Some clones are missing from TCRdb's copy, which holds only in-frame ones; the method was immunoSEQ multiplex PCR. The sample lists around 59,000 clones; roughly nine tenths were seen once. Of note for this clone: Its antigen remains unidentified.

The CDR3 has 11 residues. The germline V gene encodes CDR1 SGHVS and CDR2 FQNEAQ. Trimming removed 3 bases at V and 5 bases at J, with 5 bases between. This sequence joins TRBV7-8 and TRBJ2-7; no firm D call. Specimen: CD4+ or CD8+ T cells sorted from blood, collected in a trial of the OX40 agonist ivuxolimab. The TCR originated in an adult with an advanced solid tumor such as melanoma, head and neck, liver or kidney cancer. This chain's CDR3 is CASSFRHEQYF. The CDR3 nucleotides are TGTGCCAGCAGCTTCCGGCACGAGCAGTACTTC.